The TCR beta chain under discussion was sequenced for a study of human T cells and chemical hapten exposure. Study observations and caveats: Expanded TCRs created a significantly greater count of big CDR3 similarity clusters than controls did. Healthy people's immune response may differ from that of the donors, who had alopecia.

Time point defined: patch test 2, 6 weeks after DPC sensitization. Treatment noted: therapeutic diphenylcyclopropenone sensitization with weekly scalp DPC. Patches went on only after blood had been drawn each time. MiXCR was run by TCRdb on the RACE reads, yielding one entry per CDR3 protein. The sample shows some 100,000 distinct CDR3 sequences, about a tenth of them seen only once. The CDR3 runs to 16 residues. Germline CDR1 is SGHTA and CDR2 is FQGNSA. A remark on this clonotype: Antigen specificity is unknown. An end of the junction does not agree with germline; a read error may underlie this.

This TCR was recovered from a middle-aged woman with alopecia areata. Some clones in this sample may be carry-over from other donors' samples. This chain joins TRBV7-2 and TRBJ2-3; 12 positions match TRBD2. This material consisted of whole blood, taken in connection with sensitization to the hapten diphenylcyclopropenone (DPC). The CDR3 loop reads CASSLGLAGVTDTRYF. CDR3 nucleotides: TGTGCCAGCAGCTTAGGACTAGCGGGGGTCACAGATACGCGGTATTTT.